The TCR beta chain under discussion was sequenced for a study of T cell responses to AZD1222 COVID-19 vaccine. Regarding the study as a whole: Baseline antibody screening turned up just a handful of seropositive AZD1222 recipients. Donors, mostly white British, included more females; clonal diversity was possibly underestimated. The span of vaccine-associated CD4 TCRs extended across spike, with dominance at 160-218 and 743-854. Only after the peak T cell response were repertoires sampled.

About this clone: Its specificity is unknown.

This CDR3 region has 13 residues. The V end lost 6 bases, the J end lost 6 bases, and 14 bases lay between the germline ends. Measured with immunoSEQ multiplex PCR; TCRdb has only the in-frame clones, and not every one. The table records about 140,000 clones, around 93% of them present only once. Sample: peripheral blood, taken on day 0 of AZD1222 vaccination. The chain employs TRBV12-3 or TRBV12-4 and TRBJ1-2; D may be TRBD1 (5 bases). The TCR comes from an adult in good health. In DNA form, the CDR3 reads TGTGCCAGCAGGCACGGGACGTCGGATGGCTACACCTTC. Amino acids: CASRHGTSDGYTF.